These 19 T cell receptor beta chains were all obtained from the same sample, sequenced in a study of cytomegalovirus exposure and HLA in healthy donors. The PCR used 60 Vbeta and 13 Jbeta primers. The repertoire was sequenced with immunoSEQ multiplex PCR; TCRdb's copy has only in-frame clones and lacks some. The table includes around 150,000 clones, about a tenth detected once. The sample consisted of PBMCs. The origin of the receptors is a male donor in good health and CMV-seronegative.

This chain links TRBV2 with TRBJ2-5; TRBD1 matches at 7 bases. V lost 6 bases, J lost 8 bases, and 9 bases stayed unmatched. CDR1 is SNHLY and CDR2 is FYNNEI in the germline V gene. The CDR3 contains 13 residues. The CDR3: CASRGTVLTTQYF. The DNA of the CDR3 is TGTGCCAGCAGGGGGACAGTCTTGACAACCCAGTACTTC.

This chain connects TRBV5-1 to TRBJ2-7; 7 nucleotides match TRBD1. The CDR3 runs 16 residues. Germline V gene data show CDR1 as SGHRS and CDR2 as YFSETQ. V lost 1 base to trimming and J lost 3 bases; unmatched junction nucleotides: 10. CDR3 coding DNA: TGCGCCAGCAGCTTGAGCGCGGCAGGGGGTTTCTACGAGCAGTACTTC. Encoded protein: CASSLSAAGGFYEQYF. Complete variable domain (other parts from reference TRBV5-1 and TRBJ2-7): KAGVTQTPRYLIKTRGQQVTLSCSPISGHRSVSWYQQTPGQGLQFLFEYFSETQRNKGNFPGRFSGRQFSNSRSEMNVSTLELGDSALYLCASSLSAAGGFYEQYFGPGTRLTVT.

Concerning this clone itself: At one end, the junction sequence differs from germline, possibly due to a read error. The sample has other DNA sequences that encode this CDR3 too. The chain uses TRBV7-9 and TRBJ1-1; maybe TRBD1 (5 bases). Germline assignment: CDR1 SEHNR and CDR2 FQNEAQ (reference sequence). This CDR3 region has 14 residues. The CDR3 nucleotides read TGTGCTAGCAGCTCCAGGGTTCTGAACACTGAAGCTTTCTTT. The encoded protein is CASSSRVLNTEAFF. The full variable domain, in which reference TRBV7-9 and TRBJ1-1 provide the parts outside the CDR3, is DTGVSQNPRHKITKRGQNVTFRCDPISEHNRLYWYRQTLGQGPEFLTYFQNEAQLEKSRLLSDRFSAERPKGSFSTLEIQRTEQGDSAMYLCASSSRVLNTEAFFGQGTRLTVV.

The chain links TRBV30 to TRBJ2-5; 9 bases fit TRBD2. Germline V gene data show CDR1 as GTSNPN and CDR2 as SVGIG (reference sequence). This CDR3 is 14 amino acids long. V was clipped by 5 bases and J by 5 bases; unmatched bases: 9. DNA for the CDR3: TGTGCCTGGTCCCTAGCGGGATCAATGGAGACCCAGTACTTC. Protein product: CAWSLAGSMETQYF. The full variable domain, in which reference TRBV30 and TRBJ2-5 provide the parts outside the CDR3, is SQTIHQWPATLVQPVGSPLSLECTVEGTSNPNLYWYRQAAGRGLQLLFYSVGIGQISSEVPQNLSASRPQDRQFILSSKKLLLSDSGFYLCAWSLAGSMETQYFGPGTRLLVL.

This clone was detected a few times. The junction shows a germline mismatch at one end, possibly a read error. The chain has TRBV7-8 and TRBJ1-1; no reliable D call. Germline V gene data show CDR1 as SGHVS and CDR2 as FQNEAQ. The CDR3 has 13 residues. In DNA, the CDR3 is TGTGCCAGCGGCTTAGCAACGGGGACTGAAGCTTTCTTT. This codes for CASGLATGTEAFF.

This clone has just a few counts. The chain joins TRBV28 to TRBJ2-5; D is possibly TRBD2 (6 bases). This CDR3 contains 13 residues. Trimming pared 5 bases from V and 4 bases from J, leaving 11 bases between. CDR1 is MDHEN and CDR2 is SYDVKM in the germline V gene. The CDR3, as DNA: TGTGCCAGCAGTCGGGGACTGGCAGAGACCCAGTACTTC. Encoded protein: CASSRGLAETQYF. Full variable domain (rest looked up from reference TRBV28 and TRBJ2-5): DVKVTQSSRYLVKRTGEKVFLECVQDMDHENMFWYRQDPGLGLRLIYFSYDVKMKEKGDIPEGYSVSREKKERFSLILESASTNQTSMYLCASSRGLAETQYFGPGTRLLVL.

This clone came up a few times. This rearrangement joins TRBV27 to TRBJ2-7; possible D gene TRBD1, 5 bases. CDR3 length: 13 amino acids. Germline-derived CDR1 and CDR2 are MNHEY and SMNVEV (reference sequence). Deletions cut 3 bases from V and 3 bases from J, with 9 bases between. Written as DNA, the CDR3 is TGTGCCAGCAGTTTGGGGCCCTACTACGAGCAGTACTTC. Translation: CASSLGPYYEQYF.

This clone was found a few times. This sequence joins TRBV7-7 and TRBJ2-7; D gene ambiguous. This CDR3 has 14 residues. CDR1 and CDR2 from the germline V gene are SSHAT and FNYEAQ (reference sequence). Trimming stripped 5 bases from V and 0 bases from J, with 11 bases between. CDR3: CASSPLPSSYEQYF. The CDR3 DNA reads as TGTGCCAGCAGCCCTTTGCCTAGCTCCTACGAGCAGTACTTC.

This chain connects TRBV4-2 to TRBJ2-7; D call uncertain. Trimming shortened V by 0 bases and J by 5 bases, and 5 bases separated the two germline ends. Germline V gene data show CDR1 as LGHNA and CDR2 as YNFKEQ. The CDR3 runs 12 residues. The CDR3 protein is CASSQDGHEQYF. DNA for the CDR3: TGTGCCAGCAGCCAAGATGGCCACGAGCAGTACTTC.

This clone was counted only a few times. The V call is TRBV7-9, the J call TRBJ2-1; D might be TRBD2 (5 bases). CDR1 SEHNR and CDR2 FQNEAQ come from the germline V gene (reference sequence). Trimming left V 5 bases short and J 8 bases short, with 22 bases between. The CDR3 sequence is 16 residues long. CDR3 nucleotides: TGTGCCAGCAGCGATCCGCCGAAACGTGTGAGGGATGAGCAGTTCTTC. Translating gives CASSDPPKRVRDEQFF.

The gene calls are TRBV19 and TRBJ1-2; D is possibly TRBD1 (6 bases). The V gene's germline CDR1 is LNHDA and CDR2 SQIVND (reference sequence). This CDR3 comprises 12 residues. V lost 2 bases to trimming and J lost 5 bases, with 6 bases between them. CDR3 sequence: CASSIQGYGYTF. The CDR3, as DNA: TGTGCCAGTAGTATACAGGGGTATGGCTACACCTTC.

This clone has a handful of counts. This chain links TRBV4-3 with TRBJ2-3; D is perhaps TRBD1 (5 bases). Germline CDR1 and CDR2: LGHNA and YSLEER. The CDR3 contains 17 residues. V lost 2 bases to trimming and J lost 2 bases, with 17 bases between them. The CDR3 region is CASSQNLATEDTDTQYF. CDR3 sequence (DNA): TGCGCCAGCAGCCAAAACTTGGCGACAGAGGACACAGATACGCAGTATTTT.

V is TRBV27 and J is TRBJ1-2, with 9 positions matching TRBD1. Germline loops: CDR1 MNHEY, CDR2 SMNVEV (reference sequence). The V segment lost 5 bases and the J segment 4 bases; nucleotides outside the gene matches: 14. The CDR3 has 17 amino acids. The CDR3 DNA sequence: TGTGCCAGCAGTCCACGACAAGGGACAGGGAGTAGCTATGGCTACACCTTC. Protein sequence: CASSPRQGTGSSYGYTF.

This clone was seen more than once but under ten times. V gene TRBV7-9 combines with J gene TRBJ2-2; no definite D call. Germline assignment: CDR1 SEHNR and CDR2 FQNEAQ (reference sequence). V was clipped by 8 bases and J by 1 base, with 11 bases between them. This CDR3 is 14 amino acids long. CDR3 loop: CASHWAGNTGELFF. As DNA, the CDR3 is TGTGCCAGCCATTGGGCAGGGAACACCGGGGAGCTGTTTTTT.

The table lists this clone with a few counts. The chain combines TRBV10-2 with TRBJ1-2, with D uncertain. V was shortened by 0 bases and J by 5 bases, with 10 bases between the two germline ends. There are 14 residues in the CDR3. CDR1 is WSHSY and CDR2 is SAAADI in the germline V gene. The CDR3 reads CASSESGGDYGYTF. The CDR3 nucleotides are TGCGCCAGCAGTGAGTCTGGAGGCGATTATGGCTACACCTTC.

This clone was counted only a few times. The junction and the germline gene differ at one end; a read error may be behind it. The CDR3 nucleotides are TGCGCCAGCAGCCAATGGACGGATACCACAGGTACGCAGTATTTT. Translated, it gives CASSQWTDTTGTQYF. The genes are TRBV4-1 and TRBJ2-3; D might be TRBD1 (5 bases). The CDR3 runs to 15 residues. Germline CDR1 reads MGHRA; CDR2 reads YSYEKL.

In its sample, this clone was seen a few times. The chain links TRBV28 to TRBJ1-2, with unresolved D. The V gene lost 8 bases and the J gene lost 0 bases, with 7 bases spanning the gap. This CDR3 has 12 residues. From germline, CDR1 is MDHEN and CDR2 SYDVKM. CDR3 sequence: CASSVANYGYTF. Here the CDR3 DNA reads TGTGCCAGCTCAGTCGCTAACTATGGCTACACCTTC.

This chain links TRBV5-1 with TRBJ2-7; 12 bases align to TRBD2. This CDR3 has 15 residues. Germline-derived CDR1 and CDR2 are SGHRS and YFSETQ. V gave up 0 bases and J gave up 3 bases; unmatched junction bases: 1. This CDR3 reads CASSLGLAGVYEQYF. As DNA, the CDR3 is TGCGCCAGCAGCTTGGGACTAGCGGGAGTCTACGAGCAGTACTTC.

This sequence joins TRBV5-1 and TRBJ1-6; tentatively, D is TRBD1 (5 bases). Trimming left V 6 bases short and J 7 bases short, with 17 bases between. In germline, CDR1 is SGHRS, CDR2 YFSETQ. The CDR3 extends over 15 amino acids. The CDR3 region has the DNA TGCGCCAGCACCTCCTTGGGGGGGAGCAATTCACCCCTCCACTTT. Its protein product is CASTSLGGSNSPLHF.